Below are 27 T cell receptor beta chains sequenced from a single sample in a study of neurological immune-mediated disorders (dated by TCRdb to between 2018 and 2021). The library relied on 5' RACE. Sequencing relied on an Illumina HiSeq 2500. The public reads were reanalyzed by TCRdb: fastp trimming at Q25, MiXCR alignment, in-frame beta chains only. Each CDR3 protein appears once, grouped with its most common genes and DNA. This sample is represented by about 46,000 distinct CDR3 sequences; around 4.3% of them were singletons. The ten most abundant clones make up roughly 5.6% of the sample. Material for sequencing was PBMCs. These receptor sequences come from a woman in her fifties or sixties with multiple sclerosis.

This clonotype appeared many times. The V and J genes are TRBV3-1 and TRBJ2-3, with a weak D call TRBD2 (6 bases). Trimming shortened V by 8 bases and J by 1 base, and 10 bases separated the two germline ends. Germline values: CDR1 LGHDT, CDR2 YNNKEL (reference sequence). CDR3 length: 13 residues. The CDR3 sequence is CASLASGTDTQYF. CDR3 nucleotides: TGTGCCAGCCTGGCTAGCGGCACAGATACGCAGTATTTT.

The table lists this clonotype with many counts. The chain is built from TRBV29-1 and TRBJ2-5, with D tentatively TRBD1 (5 bases). The ends were cut back, 7 bases at V and 3 bases at J, with 12 bases in the middle. The CDR3 consists of 12 residues. In germline, CDR1 is SQVTM, CDR2 ANQGSEA. The CDR3 reads CSAGGAKETQYF. CDR3 coding DNA: TGCAGCGCCGGTGGGGCAAAAGAGACCCAGTACTTC.

The chain combines TRBV7-2 with TRBJ2-5; 7 bases are a match to TRBD2. The CDR3 is 15 residues long. Germline V gene lookup returns CDR1 SGHTA and CDR2 FQGNSA. The junction had 6 bases not matched to a gene; V was cut back by 3 bases and J by 2 bases. The CDR3 DNA reads TGTGCCAGCAGCTTTGGGACTATAGATCAAGAGACCCAGTACTTC. Its protein is CASSFGTIDQETQYF.

This clonotype has more than one count but fewer than ten. The chain links TRBV4-3 to TRBJ2-3, with a possible D match to TRBD2 (6 bases). Germline V lookup: CDR1 LGHNA, CDR2 YSLEER. Trimming left V 0 bases short and J 6 bases short, with 13 bases between. This CDR3 has 15 residues. The CDR3 sequence is CASSQDVGRGDTQYF. In nucleotides, the CDR3 is TGCGCCAGCAGCCAAGATGTCGGGAGAGGGGATACGCAGTATTTT.

This clonotype came up many times. The gene calls are TRBV2 and TRBJ2-3; D is unresolved. From germline, CDR1 is SNHLY and CDR2 FYNNEI. The CDR3 covers 13 residues. Trimming removed 4 bases from V and 4 bases from J, with 9 bases in between. CDR3 protein: CASSVEGPDTQYF. CDR3 DNA sequence: TGTGCCAGCAGTGTGGAAGGTCCAGATACGCAGTATTTT.

This clonotype was seen a few times. V is TRBV25-1 and J is TRBJ1-1; no reliable D call. Trimming shortened V by 6 bases and J by 5 bases, and 16 bases separated the two germline ends. The CDR3 contains 14 residues. Per the germline V gene, CDR1 is MGHDK and CDR2 is SYGVNS. The CDR3 bases are TGTGCCAGCAGCAGGTCCCGGGCGGTGACTGAAGCTTTCTTT. Residues: CASSRSRAVTEAFF.

This clonotype was detected a few times. The chain is built from TRBV20-1 and TRBJ2-1; TRBD1 agrees at 10 bases. The V gene's germline CDR1 is DFQATT and CDR2 SNEGSKA (reference sequence). V was clipped by 1 base and J by 5 bases; unmatched bases: 5. The CDR3 is 15 amino acids. The CDR3 DNA reads as TGCAGTGCTAGAGCCGCCGGGACAGGGGACAATGAGCAGTTCTTC. It translates to CSARAAGTGDNEQFF.

This clonotype appeared many times. The gene calls are TRBV5-1 and TRBJ2-3; D call uncertain. The CDR3 is made up of 14 amino acids. Trimming cost V 0 bases and J 3 bases, with 8 bases left between them. Germline loops: CDR1 SGHRS, CDR2 YFSETQ. The chain's CDR3 is CASSLDRNTDTQYF. In DNA form, the CDR3 reads TGCGCCAGCAGCTTGGACAGAAATACAGATACGCAGTATTTT.

This clonotype came up many times. V gene TRBV20-1 combines with J gene TRBJ2-5, with D perhaps matching TRBD1 or TRBD2 (5 bases each). Between the trimmed V and J ends, which lost 0 bases and 7 bases, there was a span of 18 bases. Germline V lookup: CDR1 DFQATT, CDR2 SNEGSKA (reference sequence). The CDR3 is 15 residues long. The CDR3 DNA is TGCAGTGCTAGAGACTTCCGGGACCCGGGTTGGACCCAGTACTTC. Protein: CSARDFRDPGWTQYF.

This clonotype was counted only a few times. This sequence joins TRBV20-1 and TRBJ2-5, with 7 nucleotides matching TRBD1. CDR1 and CDR2 from the germline V gene are DFQATT and SNEGSKA (reference sequence). Trimming removed 5 bases from V and 0 bases from J; junction bases left unmatched: 9. The CDR3 consists of 15 residues. The CDR3 DNA reads as TGCAGTGCTCCCGTACGAGGGGGCCACCAAGAGACCCAGTACTTC. Its translation is CSAPVRGGHQETQYF.

The chain combines TRBV5-1 with TRBJ2-5, with TRBD2 as a possible D gene (5 bases). From germline, CDR1 is SGHRS and CDR2 YFSETQ. The CDR3 covers 14 residues. V was trimmed by 1 base and J by 1 base, leaving 8 bases between them. The CDR3 sequence is CASSLFRGQETQYF. CDR3 DNA sequence: TGCGCCAGCAGCTTGTTTCGGGGCCAAGAGACCCAGTACTTC. The full variable domain, its missing parts supplied by reference TRBV5-1 and TRBJ2-5, is KAGVTQTPRYLIKTRGQQVTLSCSPISGHRSVSWYQQTPGQGLQFLFEYFSETQRNKGNFPGRFSGRQFSNSRSEMNVSTLELGDSALYLCASSLFRGQETQYFGPGTRLLVL.

This clonotype has at least ten counts. CDR3 sequence reads: CASRNGDTQYF. In nucleotides, the CDR3 is TGTGCCAGCAGGAACGGAGATACGCAGTATTTT. The V gene is TRBV25-1, the J gene TRBJ2-3; D remains ambiguous. In germline, CDR1 is MGHDK, CDR2 SYGVNS. The CDR3 totals 11 residues. V was clipped by 6 bases and J by 5 bases, with 6 bases between them.

This rearrangement joins TRBV20-1 to TRBJ2-3, with unresolved D. Germline V gene sequence: CDR1 DFQATT, CDR2 SNEGSKA (reference sequence). The CDR3 spans 13 residues. The V gene lost 6 bases and the J gene lost 5 bases, with 15 bases spanning the gap. The CDR3 sequence is CSAKTVAKDTQYF. In nucleotides, the CDR3 is TGCAGTGCAAAGACTGTAGCTAAAGATACGCAGTATTTT.

V usage is TRBV20-1 and J usage is TRBJ2-3, with TRBD1 identical over 11 bases. Germline V gives CDR1 DFQATT, CDR2 SNEGSKA (reference sequence). The CDR3 is made up of 14 amino acids. V shed 3 bases, J shed 5 bases, and the junction held 4 bases outside the gene matches. Here the CDR3 DNA reads TGCAGTGCTAGTTCGGGACAGGGGGTAGATACGCAGTATTTT. It translates to CSASSGQGVDTQYF.

This clonotype was observed a few times. This rearrangement joins TRBV5-1 to TRBJ2-2; D gene ambiguous. V lost 0 bases, J lost 8 bases, and 8 bases lay in between. Germline V gives CDR1 SGHRS, CDR2 YFSETQ. The CDR3 is 13 amino acids. As DNA, the CDR3 is TGCGCCAGCAGCTTGGCCCGGCTTGGGGAGCTGTTTTTT. Protein sequence: CASSLARLGELFF.

This clonotype came up many times. This chain uses TRBV20-1 with TRBJ2-1; D uncertain. The V end was cut by 5 bases, the J end by 2 bases, with 16 bases between. In germline, CDR1 is DFQATT, CDR2 SNEGSKA (reference sequence). This CDR3 comprises 15 residues. The CDR3 nucleotides read TGCAGTGCTGTCTCGCGGCAGGAAACCTACAATGAGCAGTTCTTC. It codes for CSAVSRQETYNEQFF.

This clonotype was counted many times. This sequence joins TRBV29-1 and TRBJ1-2; TRBD1 matches at 8 bases. V was clipped by 4 bases and J by 4 bases; unmatched bases: 2. The germline CDR1 and CDR2 sequences are SQVTM and ANQGSEA. This CDR3 region has 12 residues. CDR3 in amino acids: CSVATGGYGYTF. CDR3 coding DNA: TGCAGCGTTGCCACAGGGGGCTATGGCTACACCTTC.

In its sample, this clonotype was seen many times. This chain uses TRBV7-2 with TRBJ2-2; 10 bases agree with TRBD2. CDR1 is SGHTA and CDR2 is FQGNSA in the germline V gene. This CDR3 contains 16 residues. The J segment lost 1 base and the V segment lost 5 bases, leaving 4 bases of the junction unmatched. CDR3 sequence (DNA): TGTGCCAGCAGCCTCATAGCGGGAGGGAACACCGGGGAGCTGTTTTTT. Encoded protein: CASSLIAGGNTGELFF.

In this sample, this clonotype turned up a few times. The chain combines TRBV29-1 with TRBJ1-2; 10 positions agree with TRBD1. CDR1 and CDR2 (germline): SQVTM, ANQGSEA. The CDR3 totals 14 residues. J gave up 4 bases and V 3 bases, and 5 bases lay outside the gene matches. The DNA of the CDR3 is TGCAGCGTTGACGGGACAGGGGAAGGCTATGGCTACACCTTC. It encodes CSVDGTGEGYGYTF.

With regard to this clonotype: An end of the junction differs from the germline gene, which may be a read error. The chain uses TRBV7-7 and TRBJ2-3, with D maybe TRBD2 (5 bases). Germline-derived CDR1 and CDR2 are SSHAT and FNYEAQ (reference sequence). CDR3 length: 16 amino acids. Here the CDR3 reads CASSLAYPPSTDTQYF. The DNA of the CDR3 is TGTGCTAGCAGCTTAGCGTACCCCCCCAGCACAGATACGCAGTATTTT.

This clonotype was counted at least ten times. The chain employs TRBV12-3 or TRBV12-4 and TRBJ2-1; no clear D. The CDR3 is made up of 12 amino acids. Trimming cost V 2 bases and J 10 bases, with 9 bases left between them. The CDR3 nucleotides are TGTGCCAGCAGTTTACGCGTTCAGGAGCAGTTCTTC. Its translation is CASSLRVQEQFF.

The V and J genes are TRBV18 and TRBJ1-1; D gene uncertain. V was shortened by 1 base and J by 3 bases, with 9 bases between the two germline ends. The CDR3 runs to 14 residues. From germline, CDR1 is KGHSH and CDR2 LQKENI. The CDR3 loop reads CASSPQGADTEAFF. In nucleotides, the CDR3 is TGTGCCAGCTCACCACAGGGCGCGGACACTGAAGCTTTCTTT.

In this sample, this clonotype turned up many times. The chain's CDR3 is CASSGGQGAWDTQYF. CDR3 coding DNA: TGCGCCAGCAGCGGGGGACAGGGGGCCTGGGATACGCAGTATTTT. V usage is TRBV5-1 and J usage is TRBJ2-3; 12 bases fit TRBD1. The CDR3 has 15 residues. Trimming cost V 4 bases and J 6 bases; bases outside gene matches: 6. Germline CDR1 is SGHRS and CDR2 is YFSETQ.

The rearrangement links TRBV20-1 to TRBJ2-4; D may correspond to TRBD1 or TRBD2 (5 bases each). Trimming removed 0 bases at V and 2 bases at J, with 5 bases between. Germline V gene sequence: CDR1 DFQATT, CDR2 SNEGSKA (reference sequence). This CDR3 region has 13 residues. In DNA form, the CDR3 reads TGCAGTGCTAGAGAGGGACCCAAAAACATTCAGTACTTC. This codes for CSAREGPKNIQYF.

This clonotype was seen ten or more times. The gene calls are TRBV27 and TRBJ1-2; D remains unclear. This CDR3 contains 15 residues. Germline V gene lookup returns CDR1 MNHEY and CDR2 SMNVEV (reference sequence). Trimming pared 3 bases from V and 0 bases from J, leaving 11 bases between. Written as DNA, the CDR3 is TGTGCCAGCAGTTTTAGCCCACCCGCTAACTATGGCTACACCTTC. It specifies CASSFSPPANYGYTF.

This clonotype was observed at least ten times. The chain couples TRBV7-8 to TRBJ2-1; the D is unclear. This CDR3 spans 16 amino acids. V lost 1 base, J lost 2 bases, and 12 bases lay in between. Germline values: CDR1 SGHVS, CDR2 FQNEAQ. The CDR3 loop is CASSLVVGVTYNEQFF. CDR3 bases: TGTGCCAGCAGCTTAGTTGTAGGAGTAACCTACAATGAGCAGTTCTTC.

This clonotype was observed many times. The chain carries TRBV6-6 and TRBJ1-4; maybe TRBD1 (6 bases). Per the germline V gene, CDR1 is MNHNY and CDR2 is SVGAGI (reference sequence). Trimming pared 4 bases from V and 8 bases from J, leaving 20 bases between. This CDR3 contains 16 residues. CDR3 sequence reads: CASSFHPPTGSEKLFF. The CDR3 DNA sequence: TGTGCCAGCAGTTTCCACCCTCCAACAGGGTCGGAAAAACTGTTTTTT.